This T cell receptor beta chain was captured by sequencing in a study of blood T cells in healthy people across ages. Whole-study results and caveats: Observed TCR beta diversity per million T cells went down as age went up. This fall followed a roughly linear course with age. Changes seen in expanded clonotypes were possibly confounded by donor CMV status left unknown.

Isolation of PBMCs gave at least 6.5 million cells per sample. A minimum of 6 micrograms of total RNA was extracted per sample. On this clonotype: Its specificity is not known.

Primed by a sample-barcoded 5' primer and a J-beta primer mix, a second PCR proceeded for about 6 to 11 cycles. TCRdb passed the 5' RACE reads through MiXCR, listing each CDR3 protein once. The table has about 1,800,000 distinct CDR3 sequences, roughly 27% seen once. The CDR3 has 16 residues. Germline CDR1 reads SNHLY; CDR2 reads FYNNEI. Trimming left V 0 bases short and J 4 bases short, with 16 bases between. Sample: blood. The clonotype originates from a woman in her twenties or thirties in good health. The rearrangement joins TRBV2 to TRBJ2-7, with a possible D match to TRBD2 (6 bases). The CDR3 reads CASSEAGAGRTYEQYF. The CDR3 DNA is TGTGCCAGCAGTGAAGCAGGTGCGGGACGGACTTACGAGCAGTACTTC.